This entry is about one TCR beta chain. The sample originates from a study of blood T cell repertoires in COVID-19. Study details: The study drew acute and convalescent COVID-19 samples from the United States, Italy and Spain.

In the source study's methods: From reference gene primer amplification, estimates of nucleated cell counts were derived. Using immunoSEQ multiplex PCR, the repertoire was profiled, and TCRdb retains in-frame clones only, with some absent. The V and J calls and clone size come from that table; D and trimming were worked out from the DNA. The table shows some 50,000 clones, with just over 90% occurring only once. Specimen: peripheral blood. The sequence was collected from a man aged 35 to 55 with acute or convalescent COVID-19.

The CDR3: CASRGQNTEAFF. The CDR3 nucleotides read TGTGCCAGCCGAGGACAGAACACTGAAGCTTTCTTT. The chain couples TRBV3-1 (or the pseudogene TRBV3-2) to TRBJ1-1; D is possibly TRBD1 (5 bases). CDR1 LGHDT and CDR2 YNNKEL come from the germline V gene (reference sequence). The CDR3 has 12 amino acids. Trimming took 8 bases from V and 1 from J, leaving 8 bases between them.